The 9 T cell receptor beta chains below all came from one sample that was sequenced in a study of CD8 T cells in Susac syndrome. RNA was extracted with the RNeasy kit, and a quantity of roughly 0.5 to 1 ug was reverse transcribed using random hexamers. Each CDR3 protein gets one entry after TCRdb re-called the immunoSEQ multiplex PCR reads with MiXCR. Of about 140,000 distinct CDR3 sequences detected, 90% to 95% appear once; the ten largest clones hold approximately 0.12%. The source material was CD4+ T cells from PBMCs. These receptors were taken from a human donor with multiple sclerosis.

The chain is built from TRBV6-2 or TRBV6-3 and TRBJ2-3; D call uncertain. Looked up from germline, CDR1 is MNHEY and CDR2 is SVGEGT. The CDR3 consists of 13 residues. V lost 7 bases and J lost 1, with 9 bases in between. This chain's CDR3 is CASKSTGTDTQYF. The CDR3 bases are TGTGCCAGCAAGAGTACTGGCACAGATACGCAGTATTTT.

CDR3 region: CASSPGGGTEAFF. CDR3 sequence (DNA): TGTGCCAGCAGCCCCGGCGGGGGAACTGAAGCTTTCTTT. The V and J genes are TRBV3-1 and TRBJ1-1, with D possibly TRBD1 on 5 matching bases. Germline V gives CDR1 LGHDT, CDR2 YNNKEL (reference sequence). The V end lost 4 bases, the J end lost 5 bases, and 11 bases lay between the germline ends. This CDR3 has 13 residues.

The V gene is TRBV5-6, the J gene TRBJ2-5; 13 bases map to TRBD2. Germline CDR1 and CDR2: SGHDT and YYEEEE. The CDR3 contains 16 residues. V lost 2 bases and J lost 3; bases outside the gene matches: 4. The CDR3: CASSFKLAGGKETQYF. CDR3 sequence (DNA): TGTGCCAGCAGCTTCAAACTAGCGGGGGGGAAAGAGACCCAGTACTTC.

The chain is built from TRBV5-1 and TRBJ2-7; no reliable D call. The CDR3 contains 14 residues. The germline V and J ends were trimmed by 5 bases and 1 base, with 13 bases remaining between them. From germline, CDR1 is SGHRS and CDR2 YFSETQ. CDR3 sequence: CASSQDRRSYEQYF. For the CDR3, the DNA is TGCGCCAGCAGTCAGGACCGTAGGTCCTACGAGCAGTACTTC.

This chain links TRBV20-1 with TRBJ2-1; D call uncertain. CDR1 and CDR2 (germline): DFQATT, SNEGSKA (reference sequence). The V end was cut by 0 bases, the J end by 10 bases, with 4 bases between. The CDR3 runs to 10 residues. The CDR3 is CSAREGEQFF. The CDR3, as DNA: TGCAGTGCTAGAGAGGGAGAGCAGTTCTTC.

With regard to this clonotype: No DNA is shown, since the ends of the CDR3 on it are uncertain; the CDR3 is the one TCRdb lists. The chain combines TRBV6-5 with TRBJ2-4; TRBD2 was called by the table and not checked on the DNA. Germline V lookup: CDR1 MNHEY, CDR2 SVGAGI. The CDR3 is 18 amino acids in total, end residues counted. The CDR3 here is CASSTSGLAGVVENIQYF.

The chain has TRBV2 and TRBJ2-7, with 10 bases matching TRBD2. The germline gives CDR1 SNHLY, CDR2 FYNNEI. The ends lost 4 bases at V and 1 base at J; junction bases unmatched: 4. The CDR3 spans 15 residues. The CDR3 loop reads CASSVNSGRSYEQYF. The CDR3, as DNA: TGTGCCAGCAGTGTTAATAGCGGGAGGTCCTACGAGCAGTACTTC. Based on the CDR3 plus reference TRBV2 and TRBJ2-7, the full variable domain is EPEVTQTPSHQVTQMGQEVILRCVPISNHLYFYWYRQILGQKVEFLVSFYNNEISEKSEIFDDQFSVERPDGSNFTLKIRSTKLEDSAMYFCASSVNSGRSYEQYFGPGTRLTVT.

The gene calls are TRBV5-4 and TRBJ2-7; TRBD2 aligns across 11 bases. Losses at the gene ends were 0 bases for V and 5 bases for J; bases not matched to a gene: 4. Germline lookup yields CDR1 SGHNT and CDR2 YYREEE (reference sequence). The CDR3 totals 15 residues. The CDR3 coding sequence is TGTGCCAGCAGCTTGGCACTAGCGGGAGCCCACGAGCAGTACTTC. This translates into CASSLALAGAHEQYF.

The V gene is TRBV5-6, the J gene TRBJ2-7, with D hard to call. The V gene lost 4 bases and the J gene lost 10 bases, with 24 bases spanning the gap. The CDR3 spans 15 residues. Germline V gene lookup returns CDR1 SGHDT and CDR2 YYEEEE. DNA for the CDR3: TGTGCCAGCAGCCACCAACCAGGAGTCAAAACGGCCCAGTACTTC. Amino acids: CASSHQPGVKTAQYF.